This TCR beta chain was retrieved from a study of T-cell reconstitution after alpha-beta-depleted transplantation in children. This clonotype was seen at least ten times. During its preparation, the TCRbeta library received unique molecular identifiers. TCRdb processed the PCR reads anew with MiXCR; each CDR3 protein has one entry. The sample consists of more than 200,000 distinct CDR3 sequences, 9.7% of them appearing once. Germline V gives CDR1 MNHNS, CDR2 SASEGT. Trimming pared 2 bases from V and 2 bases from J, leaving 6 bases between. The CDR3 extends over 13 amino acids. The sequencing here drew on PBMCs from the stem cell graft donor, taken from the stem cell graft. This chain joins TRBV6-1 and TRBJ1-2, with a tentative D call TRBD1 (5 bases). This TCR was recovered from a human donor who donated a stem cell graft to a child with SCID. The chain's CDR3 is CASSERGNYGYTF. For the CDR3, the DNA is TGTGCCAGCAGTGAAAGGGGAAACTATGGCTACACCTTC.